This T cell receptor beta chain stems from a study of tumor-infiltrating lymphocytes in primary liver carcinoma. Study details: Surgeons resected the patients' primary liver carcinomas.

Study-level findings and limits: Pairs of tumor regions overlapped more than tumor-adjacent and tumor-blood pairs did.

On this clonotype itself: Its specificity is not known.

For blood RNA, unsorted whole blood served as the source, and germline DNA was extracted too. These patients lived with chronic HBV infection and had never been treated. TCR beta cDNA was made from 450 to 550 ng total RNA with a constant-region primer. Construction of TCR beta libraries relied on three successive nested multiplex PCR rounds employing slightly modified ARM-PCR. TCRdb reprocessed the multiplex PCR reads via MiXCR and lists one record per CDR3 protein. The sample carries some 180,000 distinct CDR3 sequences, around 60% recorded once. The source is a man aged 35 to 55 with primary liver carcinoma and hepatitis B virus infection. The specimen was peripheral blood.

CDR3 loop: CASSFEDRCVYEQYF. In nucleotides, the CDR3 is TGTGCCAGCAGTTTCGAAGACAGGTGTGTTTACGAGCAGTACTTC. The genes are TRBV11-2 and TRBJ2-7; D possibly corresponds to TRBD1 (6 bases). This CDR3 is 15 amino acids long. Per germline, CDR1 SGHAT and CDR2 FQNNGV. The V end lost 6 bases, the J end lost 4 bases, and 19 bases lay between the germline ends.